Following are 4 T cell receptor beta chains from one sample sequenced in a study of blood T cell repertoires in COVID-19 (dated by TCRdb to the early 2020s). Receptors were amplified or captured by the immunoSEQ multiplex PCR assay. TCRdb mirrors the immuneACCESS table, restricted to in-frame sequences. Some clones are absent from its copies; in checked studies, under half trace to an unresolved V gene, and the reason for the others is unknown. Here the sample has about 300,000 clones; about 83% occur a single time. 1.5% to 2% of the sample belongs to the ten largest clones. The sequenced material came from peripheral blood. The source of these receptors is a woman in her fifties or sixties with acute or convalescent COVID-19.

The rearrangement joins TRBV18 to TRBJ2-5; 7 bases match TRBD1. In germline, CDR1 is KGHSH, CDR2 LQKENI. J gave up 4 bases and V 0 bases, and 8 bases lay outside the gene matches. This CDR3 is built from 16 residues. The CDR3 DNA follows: TGTGCCAGCTCACCACCTTATAGGGGGCGAAGAGAGACCCAGTACTTC. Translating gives CASSPPYRGRRETQYF.

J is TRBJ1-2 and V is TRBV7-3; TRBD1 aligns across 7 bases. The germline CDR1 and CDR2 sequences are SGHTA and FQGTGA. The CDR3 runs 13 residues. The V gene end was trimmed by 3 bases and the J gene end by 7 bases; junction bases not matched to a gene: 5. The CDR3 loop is CASSFRQGGGYTF. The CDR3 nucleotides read TGTGCCAGCAGCTTCCGACAGGGAGGTGGCTACACCTTC.

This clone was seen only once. CDR3 residues: CASSLWSREGAYEQYF. CDR3 in DNA: TGTGCCAGCAGTTTATGGTCTAGAGAGGGGGCTTATGAGCAGTACTTC. The chain recombines TRBV28 with TRBJ2-7; 7 bases map to TRBD1. The CDR3 consists of 16 residues. Germline V gene data show CDR1 as MDHEN and CDR2 as SYDVKM. V dropped 0 bases and J dropped 7; count of bases not matched to a gene: 12. Full variable domain (remainder filled in from reference TRBV28 and TRBJ2-7): DVKVTQSSRYLVKRTGEKVFLECVQDMDHENMFWYRQDPGLGLRLIYFSYDVKMKEKGDIPEGYSVSREKKERFSLILESASTNQTSMYLCASSLWSREGAYEQYFGPGTRLTVT.

CDR3 amino acids: CASSAGTGAANEKLFF. DNA for the CDR3: TGTGCCAGCAGTGCCGGGACAGGGGCAGCTAATGAAAAACTGTTTTTT. This chain joins TRBV25-1 and TRBJ1-4; TRBD1 matches at 10 bases. With V trimmed by 4 bases and J by 3 bases, 5 bases remained unmatched. Germline V gene sequence: CDR1 MGHDK, CDR2 SYGVNS. The CDR3 is made up of 16 amino acids.